This T cell receptor beta chain originates from a study of CXCR3-negative and CXCR3-positive naive CD8 T cells. General study findings and limits: Both of the naive subsets showed about the same high diversity, but memory CD8+ cells had much less. Partly lower CXCR3 expression followed cryopreservation, and most assays relied on fresh PBMCs. Greater hydrophobicity was found in TRB CDR3s of CXCR3-positive naive cells than of CXCR3-negative naive cells.

Concerning this clonotype itself: The antigen is unknown.

UMI-labeled 5' RACE TRB cDNA libraries were prepared from the cells. TCRdb re-analyzed the 5' RACE reads; it lists each CDR3 protein once, without DNA. Its table records about 120,000 distinct CDR3 sequences. Source material: naive CXCR3+ CD8+ T cells from blood. Subset defined: CD45RO-CCR7+CD27+CD95- naive CD8+ T cells expressing CXCR3 (TNR3+). The clonotype was recovered from a human donor in good health. Some clones in this sample may be carry-over from other donors' samples.

Here the CDR3 reads CASSLVGTDNEQFF. This chain joins TRBV5-1 and TRBJ2-1; the D call of TRBD1 rests on TCRdb alone, since no DNA is present to check it. CDR3 length: 14 amino acids. The germline CDR1 and CDR2 sequences are SGHRS and YFSETQ.